This T cell receptor beta chain was sequenced for a study of beta chain features in type 1 diabetes. CD45RO/CCR7/CD25/CD127/CD95/CD27 staining was used to isolate CD4+ naive, central memory, regulatory and stem cell-like memory cells by sorting. As every portion of the isolated RNA was reverse transcribed, the sequencing read expressed TCRB transcripts. Using immunoSEQ multiplex PCR, the repertoire was profiled, and TCRdb retains in-frame clones only, with some absent. The sample has hundreds of thousands of clones, roughly 16% seen once; the top ten hold about 0.097%. Turning to this clone: Its specificity is unknown.

Whole-study findings and limits: Across all four CD4+ subsets, people with type 1 diabetes showed modestly shorter TCRB CDR3s.

The sequenced material came from naive CD4+ T cells from blood. The sequence derives from a man aged 18 to 30 in good health.

The CDR3 sequence: CAIKSGTVSYEQYF. The CDR3 DNA reads as TGTGCCATCAAGTCCGGGACCGTATCCTACGAGCAGTACTTC. The V gene is TRBV10-3, the J gene TRBJ2-7; D tentatively reads TRBD1 or TRBD2 (5 bases each). This CDR3 has 14 amino acids. Germline V gene data show CDR1 as ENHRY and CDR2 as SYGVKD. The V and J ends lost 7 bases and 1 base respectively, with 14 bases between them.